The 29 T cell receptor beta chains in this list originate from one sample, sequenced in a study of cytomegalovirus exposure and HLA in healthy donors. The PCR had 60 Vbeta and 13 Jbeta primers. Some clones are missing from TCRdb's copy, which holds only in-frame ones; the method was immunoSEQ multiplex PCR. Of approximately 67,000 clones detected, over 75% appear once; the ten largest clones hold roughly 12%. Sample: PBMCs. These receptors originate from a woman in her twenties or thirties in good health and CMV-seropositive.

This chain uses TRBV15 with TRBJ1-3; perhaps TRBD1 as D (5 bases). With 0 bases removed from V and 4 bases from J, the gap between germline ends came to 16 bases. Germline values: CDR1 LNHNV, CDR2 YYDKDF (reference sequence). There are 17 residues in the CDR3. The CDR3 here is CATSRDPRASAGNTIYF. The CDR3 DNA reads TGTGCCACCAGCAGAGATCCCAGGGCAAGTGCCGGAAACACCATATATTTT. The full variable domain, its missing parts supplied by reference TRBV15 and TRBJ1-3, is DAMVIQNPRYQVTQFGKPVTLSCSQTLNHNVMYWYQQKSSQAPKLLFHYYDKDFNNEADTPDNFQSRRPNTSFCFLDIRSPGLGDTAMYLCATSRDPRASAGNTIYFGEGSWLTVV.

This sequence joins TRBV28 and TRBJ2-3; 12 nucleotides agree with TRBD2. Germline V CDR1 and CDR2: MDHEN, SYDVKM. V lost 6 bases and J lost 8; bases outside the gene matches: 15. The CDR3 covers 17 residues. In DNA, the CDR3 is TGTGCCAGCAGCAAAGAGCTGAGGACTAGCGGGAAAGGTACGCAGTATTTT. This codes for CASSKELRTSGKGTQYF.

The gene calls are TRBV7-9 and TRBJ2-7; perhaps TRBD1 as D (5 bases). This CDR3 contains 14 residues. Trimming left V 1 base short and J 6 bases short, with 13 bases between. The germline CDR1 and CDR2 sequences are SEHNR and FQNEAQ (reference sequence). The CDR3 region has the DNA TGTGCCAGCAGCTTAGATTACGGTCAGGGCGAGCAGTACTTC. This encodes CASSLDYGQGEQYF.

The gene calls are TRBV15 and TRBJ2-1; D might be TRBD2 (6 bases). CDR1 LNHNV and CDR2 YYDKDF come from the germline V gene (reference sequence). The V end lost 3 bases, the J end lost 4 bases, and 19 bases lay between the germline ends. This CDR3 comprises 17 residues. CDR3 DNA sequence: TGTGCCACCAGCAGTAGCCTGACTAGACAATTTTACAATGAGCAGTTCTTC. This translates into CATSSSLTRQFYNEQFF.

The rearrangement links TRBV5-4 to TRBJ1-4; the D is unclear. Looked up from germline, CDR1 is SGHNT and CDR2 is YYREEE (reference sequence). The V and J ends lost 2 bases and 6 bases respectively, with 17 bases between them. CDR3 length equals 16 residues. CDR3 protein: CASSLGPTLQDEKLFF. DNA of the CDR3: TGTGCCAGCAGCTTAGGCCCTACCCTTCAGGATGAAAAACTGTTTTTT.

This clone has just one count. The rearrangement joins TRBV6-5 to TRBJ2-1; TRBD1 aligns across 9 bases. Losses at the gene ends were 7 bases for V and 2 bases for J; bases not matched to a gene: 6. Germline CDR1 and CDR2: MNHEY and SVGAGI. The CDR3 length is 15 residues. CDR3 nucleotides: TGTGCCAGCACCAAGGGACAGGGAACCTACAATGAGCAGTTCTTC. Amino acids: CASTKGQGTYNEQFF.

As regards this clone: A junction end diverges from the germline sequence, so it may reflect a read error. This chain links TRBV2 with TRBJ2-7; TRBD1 matches at 9 bases. Per germline, CDR1 SNHLY and CDR2 FYNNEI. The CDR3 runs 14 residues. CDR3 sequence: CASSRDRASNEQYF. Here the CDR3 DNA reads TGTGCCAGCAGCCGGGACAGGGCCTCCAACGAGCAGTACTTC. Using reference TRBV2 and TRBJ2-7 for the parts outside the CDR3, the full variable domain is EPEVTQTPSHQVTQMGQEVILRCVPISNHLYFYWYRQILGQKVEFLVSFYNNEISEKSEIFDDQFSVERPDGSNFTLKIRSTKLEDSAMYFCASSRDRASNEQYFGPGTRLTVT.

The chain uses TRBV7-9 and TRBJ2-1; TRBD2 agrees at 8 bases. The CDR3 consists of 15 residues. The germline V gene has CDR1 SEHNR and CDR2 FQNEAQ (reference sequence). Unmatched junction bases numbered 10, after V lost 4 bases and J lost 8 bases. The DNA for the CDR3 is TGTGCCAGCAGCTACGAGTCCGGGAGGGGAGATGAGCAGTTCTTC. It translates to CASSYESGRGDEQFF.

V and J are TRBV5-1 and TRBJ1-5; D is uncertain. CDR1 is SGHRS, CDR2 YFSETQ, per germline. V lost 4 bases, J lost 0 bases, and 11 bases lay in between. The CDR3 runs to 15 residues. The CDR3 DNA reads as TGCGCCAGCAGCCCCTACCCCAATAGCAATCAGCCCCAGCATTTT. Its translation is CASSPYPNSNQPQHF.

The chain couples TRBV5-1 to TRBJ2-7, with TRBD1 matching 8 bases. Trimming at V came to 3 bases and at J to 3 bases, leaving 5 bases not matched to a gene. From germline, CDR1 is SGHRS and CDR2 YFSETQ. The CDR3 is made up of 14 amino acids. CDR3 DNA sequence: TGCGCCAGCAGCTCGTTACAGGGGGGCTACGAGCAGTACTTC. It codes for CASSSLQGGYEQYF.

The chain is built from TRBV30 and TRBJ1-1, with D maybe TRBD1 (6 bases). V lost 2 bases and J 1 base, leaving 8 bases between the germline ends. The CDR3 loop spans 13 amino acids. Germline-derived CDR1 and CDR2 are GTSNPN and SVGIG (reference sequence). This CDR3 reads CAWSSQGNTEAFF. The CDR3 DNA reads TGTGCCTGGAGTTCACAGGGGAACACTGAAGCTTTCTTT.

This chain uses TRBV23-1 with TRBJ2-3; TRBD2 might be the D (6 bases). TRBV23-1 is an ORF; its function is uncertain. This CDR3 spans 16 amino acids. Trimming removed 8 bases from V and 2 bases from J, with 20 bases in between. CDR3 nucleotide sequence: TGCGCCAGCCACTTAGCGGCCGGGAGAAACACAGATACGCAGTATTTT. It specifies CASHLAAGRNTDTQYF.

Points on this clone: One end of the junction is discordant with germline, which a read error may explain. The chain has TRBV10-1 and TRBJ1-1; D is unclear. Germline values: CDR1 WNHNN, CDR2 SYGVQD (reference sequence). The CDR3 spans 13 residues. CDR3 residues: CASSEYMKTEAFF. DNA of the CDR3: TGCGCCAGCAGTGAGTACATGAAGACTGAAGCTTTCTTT.

This rearrangement joins TRBV5-4 to TRBJ2-1, with D possibly being TRBD2 (5 bases). Trimming shortened V by 0 bases and J by 9 bases, and 16 bases separated the two germline ends. Germline CDR1 reads SGHNT; CDR2 reads YYREEE (reference sequence). There are 15 residues in the CDR3. The DNA for the CDR3 is TGTGCCAGCAGCTTGGCCAGTAGCATCGGGGTTGAGCAGTTCTTC. Residues: CASSLASSIGVEQFF.

The CDR3: CASSLGQGAGGYTF. CDR3 DNA sequence: TGTGCCAGCAGTTTGGGACAGGGGGCGGGAGGCTACACCTTC. The V and J genes are TRBV27 and TRBJ1-2, with 12 bases that match TRBD1. Trimming removed 3 bases from V and 8 bases from J; junction bases left unmatched: 4. CDR1 is MNHEY and CDR2 is SMNVEV in the germline V gene (reference sequence). The CDR3 sequence is 14 residues long.

This rearrangement joins TRBV27 to TRBJ2-1; 8 positions match TRBD2. Trimming took 5 bases from V and 8 from J; bases not matched to a gene: 17. CDR1 and CDR2 (germline): MNHEY, SMNVEV (reference sequence). The CDR3 is made up of 17 amino acids. CDR3 nucleotide sequence: TGTGCCAGCAGTATCAGCCTAGCCGCACTAGCGGTCTATGAGCAGTTCTTC. Translation: CASSISLAALAVYEQFF.

The chain couples TRBV12-1 to TRBJ2-3; whether TRBD2, the table's D call, matches the DNA was not checked. TRBV12-1 is flagged as a pseudogene. This CDR3 contains 18 residues. This CDR3 reads CASSFLDRGSTNTDTQYF. The CDR3 bases are TGTGCCAGCAGCTTTCTTGACCGGGGGTCCACCAACACAGATACGCAGTATTTT.

Of note for this clone: The junction differs from germline at one of its ends, possibly a read error. This chain uses TRBV5-1 with TRBJ1-1; 8 bases are shared with TRBD1. The CDR3 sequence is 16 residues long. Germline loops: CDR1 SGHRS, CDR2 YFSETQ. The CDR3 DNA reads TGCGCCAGCAAGCAGGCCCCGACAGGGGTGAATACTGAAGCTTTCTTT. Translating gives CASKQAPTGVNTEAFF.

V usage is TRBV5-1 and J usage is TRBJ2-7, with 12 positions matching TRBD2. The CDR3 spans 15 residues. V lost 3 bases, J lost 2 bases, and 3 bases stayed unmatched. Germline V gene lookup returns CDR1 SGHRS and CDR2 YFSETQ. In DNA form, the CDR3 reads TGCGCCAGCAGCTGGACTAGCGGGGCAACCTACGAGCAGTACTTC. Amino acids: CASSWTSGATYEQYF.

The CDR3 reads CASSKGQGDTDTQYF. The CDR3, as DNA: TGTGCCAGCAGTAAGGGACAGGGAGACACAGATACGCAGTATTTT. The rearrangement links TRBV2 to TRBJ2-3; 9 bases align to TRBD1. V was clipped by 5 bases and J by 2 bases; unmatched bases: 5. This CDR3 region has 15 residues. Germline V CDR1 and CDR2: SNHLY, FYNNEI.

The chain employs TRBV6-5 and TRBJ1-6; maybe TRBD1 (6 bases). This CDR3 has 13 amino acids. Germline V gene data show CDR1 as MNHEY and CDR2 as SVGAGI. Trimming left V 6 bases short and J 16 bases short, with 19 bases between. This CDR3 reads CASSRTDSSSLHF. The CDR3 nucleotides read TGTGCCAGCAGCCGGACAGACTCCTCGTCGCTCCACTTT.

The V call is TRBV19, the J call TRBJ2-7, with TRBD2 matching 7 bases. Germline-derived CDR1 and CDR2 are LNHDA and SQIVND (reference sequence). V lost 6 bases and J lost 2; bases outside the gene matches: 7. This CDR3 is 14 amino acids long. In nucleotides, the CDR3 is TGTGCCAGTAGGGAGCGGGGCCCCCCCTACGAGCAGTACTTC. Encoded protein: CASRERGPPYEQYF.

The chain recombines TRBV18 with TRBJ1-5, with 8 bases identical to TRBD1. Germline CDR1 reads KGHSH; CDR2 reads LQKENI. Trimming cost V 2 bases and J 5 bases; bases outside gene matches: 5. This CDR3 is 15 amino acids long. As DNA, the CDR3 is TGTGCCAGCTCACCAGGGACAGGAGGCCATCAGCCCCAGCATTTT. This sequence encodes CASSPGTGGHQPQHF.

This clone was seen once. This chain connects TRBV10-3 to TRBJ1-1, with D unclear. Germline assignment: CDR1 ENHRY and CDR2 SYGVKD. The CDR3 sequence is 15 residues long. Trimming took 4 bases from V and 2 from J, leaving 14 bases between them. CDR3 region: CAISAGSRVNTEAFF. CDR3 nucleotide sequence: TGTGCCATCAGTGCCGGATCCCGGGTCAACACTGAAGCTTTCTTT.

This chain connects TRBV5-5 to TRBJ1-2; D gene unclear. The V gene's germline CDR1 is SGHKS and CDR2 YYEKEE (reference sequence). V lost 4 bases and J 2 bases, leaving 15 bases between the germline ends. This CDR3 has 15 residues. The CDR3 reads CASSLRRAANYGYTF. The CDR3 DNA follows: TGTGCCAGCAGCCTTCGGAGGGCAGCGAACTATGGCTACACCTTC.

V gene TRBV5-1 combines with J gene TRBJ2-1; TRBD2 matches at 15 bases. The CDR3 totals 15 residues. With 4 bases clipped from V and 6 bases from J, the junction kept 2 bases outside the gene matches. Germline assignment: CDR1 SGHRS and CDR2 YFSETQ. For the CDR3, the DNA is TGCGCCAGCAGCCTGGGACTAGCGGGAGGCAATGAGCAGTTCTTC. The encoded protein is CASSLGLAGGNEQFF.

V is TRBV5-6 and J is TRBJ2-7; D is unresolved. Trimming left V 1 base short and J 2 bases short, with 4 bases between. The CDR3 consists of 12 residues. Germline-derived CDR1 and CDR2 are SGHDT and YYEEEE. The chain's CDR3 is CASSLYAYEQYF. CDR3 coding DNA: TGTGCCAGCAGCTTGTATGCCTACGAGCAGTACTTC.

This rearrangement joins TRBV18 to TRBJ2-4; D may be TRBD1 (8 bases). Germline V lookup: CDR1 KGHSH, CDR2 LQKENI. CDR3 length equals 16 residues. With 8 bases removed from V and 2 bases from J, the gap between germline ends came to 19 bases. This chain's CDR3 is CASTDRGGVTKNIQYF. CDR3 coding DNA: TGTGCCAGCACCGACAGGGGAGGGGTAACCAAAAACATTCAGTACTTC.

Details on this clone: This sample also contains other DNA sequences that code for the same CDR3. The rearrangement uses TRBV27 and TRBJ2-2, with D possibly being TRBD1 (5 bases). The germline CDR1 and CDR2 sequences are MNHEY and SMNVEV (reference sequence). The CDR3 spans 15 residues. Trimming left V 3 bases short and J 7 bases short, with 15 bases between. The CDR3 nucleotides are TGTGCCAGCAGTTTGGACACGGCAGGCGGCGGGGAGCTGTTTTTT. It translates to CASSLDTAGGGELFF.